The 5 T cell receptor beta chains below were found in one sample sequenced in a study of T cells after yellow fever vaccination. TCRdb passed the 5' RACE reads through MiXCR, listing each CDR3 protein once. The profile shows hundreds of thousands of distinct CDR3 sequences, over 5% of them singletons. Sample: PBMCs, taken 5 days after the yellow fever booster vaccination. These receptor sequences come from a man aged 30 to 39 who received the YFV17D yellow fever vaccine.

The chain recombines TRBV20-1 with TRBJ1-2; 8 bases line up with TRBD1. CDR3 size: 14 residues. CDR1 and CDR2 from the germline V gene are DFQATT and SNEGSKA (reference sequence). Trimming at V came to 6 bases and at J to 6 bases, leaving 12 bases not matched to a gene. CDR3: CSASGQGRGNGYTF. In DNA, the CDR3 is TGCAGTGCCAGTGGACAGGGTAGAGGAAATGGCTACACCTTC.

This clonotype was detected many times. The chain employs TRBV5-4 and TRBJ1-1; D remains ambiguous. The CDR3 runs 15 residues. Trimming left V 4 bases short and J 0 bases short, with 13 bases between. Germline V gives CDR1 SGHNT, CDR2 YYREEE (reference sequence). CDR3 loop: CASSLGRGVNTEAFF. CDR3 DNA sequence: TGTGCCAGCAGCCTGGGCCGGGGAGTGAACACTGAAGCTTTCTTT.

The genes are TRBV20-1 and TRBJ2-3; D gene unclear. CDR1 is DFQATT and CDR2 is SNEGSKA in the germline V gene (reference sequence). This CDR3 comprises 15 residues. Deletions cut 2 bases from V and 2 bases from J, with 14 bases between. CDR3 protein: CSARYGGFTTDTQYF. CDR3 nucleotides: TGCAGTGCTAGATATGGCGGATTCACCACAGATACGCAGTATTTT.

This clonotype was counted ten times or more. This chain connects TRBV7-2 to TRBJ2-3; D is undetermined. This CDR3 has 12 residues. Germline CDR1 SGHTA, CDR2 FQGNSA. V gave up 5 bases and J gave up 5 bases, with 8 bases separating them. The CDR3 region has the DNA TGTGCCAGCAGCCGTCAGGAAGATACGCAGTATTTT. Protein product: CASSRQEDTQYF.

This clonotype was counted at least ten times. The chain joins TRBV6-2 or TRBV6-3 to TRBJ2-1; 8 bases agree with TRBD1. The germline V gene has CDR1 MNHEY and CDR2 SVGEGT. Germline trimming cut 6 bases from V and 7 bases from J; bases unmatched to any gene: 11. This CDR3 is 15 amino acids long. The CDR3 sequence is CASSSRQGARNEQFF. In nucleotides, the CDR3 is TGTGCCAGCAGCTCCAGGCAGGGGGCACGGAATGAGCAGTTCTTC.